This T cell receptor beta chain came from a study of shared clonotypes between healthy human individuals. Study background: Three men and a couple of women, aged 18 to 49, were donors.

CDR1 and CDR2 (germline): SGHTS, YDEGEE. This CDR3 is built from 16 residues. V shed 5 bases, J shed 6 bases, and the junction held 12 bases outside the gene matches. Unsorted samples drew genomic DNA from roughly 88 million PBMCs. At the deep level, the assay was run. As originally analysed: Junction-only sequences produced by ImmunoSEQ had no quality scores, so filtering differed. Only in-frame clones appear in the TCRdb table, and some are missing; sequencing was by immunoSEQ multiplex PCR. For V, J and clone size, that table is used; D and trimming come from the DNA. The table has fewer than 650,000 clones, 70% to 80% seen once.

The chain employs TRBV5-8 and TRBJ1-4, with 8 positions matching TRBD1. This clonotype was sampled from a woman between 35 and 50 years old in good health. Some clones in this sample may be carry-over from other donors' samples. The sample consisted of PBMCs. The CDR3 spells CASRHDRGGVDEKLFF. CDR3 DNA: TGTGCCAGCAGACACGACAGGGGAGGAGTGGATGAAAAACTGTTTTTT.